This paragraph covers one TCR beta chain sequence. What it recognizes is unknown. In germline, CDR1 is ENHRY, CDR2 SYGVKD. The CDR3 extends over 15 amino acids. V was shortened by 2 bases and J by 8 bases, with 18 bases between the two germline ends. The sample comes from a study of cytomegalovirus exposure and HLA in healthy donors. Study-level points and caveats: In a later analysis, TCR association rates varied by HLA locus: DRB1 most, HLA-C fewest.

Use of 60 Vbeta and 13 Jbeta primers characterized the PCR. Sequenced by immunoSEQ multiplex PCR; TCRdb stores in-frame clones only, minus some. The sample lists 150,000 to 200,000 clones, around 79% occurring once. The clonotype comes from a woman between 45 and 65 years old in good health and CMV-seronegative. The genes are TRBV10-3 and TRBJ1-2; tentative D call: TRBD1 (6 bases). Sequenced input: PBMCs. In DNA, the CDR3 is TGTGCCATCAGTGAGAGGGGGATCGACCGAGGCGGCTACACCTTC. It encodes CAISERGIDRGGYTF.